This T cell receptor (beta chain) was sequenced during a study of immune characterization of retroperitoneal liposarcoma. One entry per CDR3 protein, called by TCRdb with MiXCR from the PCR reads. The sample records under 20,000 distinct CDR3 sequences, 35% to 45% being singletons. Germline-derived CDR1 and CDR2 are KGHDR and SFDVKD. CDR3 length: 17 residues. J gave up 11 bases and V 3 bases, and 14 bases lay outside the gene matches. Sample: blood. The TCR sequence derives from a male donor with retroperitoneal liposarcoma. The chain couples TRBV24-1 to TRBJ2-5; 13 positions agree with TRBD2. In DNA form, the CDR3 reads TGTGCCACCAGTGATCGAAGGACTAGCGGGAGACTTCATGAGCAGTACTTC. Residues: CATSDRRTSGRLHEQYF.